This T cell receptor (beta chain) is from a study of cytomegalovirus exposure and HLA in healthy donors. Regarding the study as a whole: Presence/absence results assume similar sequencing depth per donor, which may not hold. A highly shared variant cluster was judged a likely technical artifact. The study labeled 150 or so TCR beta chains cytomegalovirus-associated. Upon later analysis, TCR association rates were observed to vary by HLA locus, being highest for DRB1 and lowest for HLA-C.

Primers for the PCR totalled 60 Vbeta and 13 Jbeta. Produced via immunoSEQ multiplex PCR; TCRdb's table is partial and in-frame only. The table includes fewer than 200,000 clones, approximately 76% detected once. As for this clone: Its antigen is still unknown.

Source material: PBMCs. The origin of this receptor is a man aged 60 to 69 in good health and CMV-seronegative.

CDR3 sequence reads: CASSPRTSGSGRETQYF. The CDR3 DNA reads as TGCGCCAGCAGCCCGAGGACTAGCGGGAGCGGTAGGGAGACCCAGTACTTC. The chain recombines TRBV4-1 with TRBJ2-5; 13 nucleotides agree with TRBD2. Germline-derived CDR1 and CDR2 are MGHRA and YSYEKL. This CDR3 comprises 17 residues. V was pared by 4 bases and J by 5 bases, with 10 bases of the junction left unmatched.